This TCR beta chain was observed in a study of T-cell memory formation after mild COVID-19. CDR1 is SNHLY, CDR2 FYNNEI, per germline. Trimming cost V 3 bases and J 2 bases, with 11 bases left between them. The CDR3 covers 15 residues. Via MiXCR, TCRdb re-called the 5' RACE reads, giving one row per CDR3 protein. The sample includes some 300,000 distinct CDR3 sequences, 20% to 25% of them seen just once. As concerns this clonotype: Its target is not known.

Study-level points and caveats: The finding that pre-infection memory included some responding clones suggested that cross-reactive memory joined. A second wave expanding day 15 to 37 was CD4+-biased; contracting clones were balanced.

The genes are TRBV2 and TRBJ2-1, with a possible D match to TRBD1 (5 bases). This TCR came from a man aged 18 to 30 who had mild COVID-19 (a few samples of this study predate the infection). Cell type and time point are not known. The sequencing input was PBMCs or a T cell subset sorted from them (not recorded which). In nucleotides, the CDR3 is TGTGCCAGCAGTGAGGGGCTAGGTGCCTACAATGAGCAGTTCTTC. Its protein product is CASSEGLGAYNEQFF.